These 5 T cell receptor beta chains share one sample of origin, sequenced in a study of cytomegalovirus exposure and HLA in healthy donors. PCR was performed using 60 Vbeta and 13 Jbeta primers. This table comes from immunoSEQ multiplex PCR, and its TCRdb copy is limited to in-frame clones, with some not included. The data contain 130,000 to 150,000 clones, approximately 80% of them singletons. The sequencing sample was made of PBMCs. These TCRs come from a woman aged 40 to 50 in good health and CMV-seropositive.

This chain links TRBV6-5 with TRBJ2-3, with 9 bases aligning to TRBD2. CDR1 MNHEY and CDR2 SVGAGI come from the germline V gene. This CDR3 spans 15 amino acids. V shed 7 bases and J 8 bases; nucleotides not matched to a gene: 13. Written as DNA, the CDR3 is TGTGCCAGCAAACGGCGGGAGGGCCGGAGCTCTACGCAGTATTTT. It codes for CASKRREGRSSTQYF.

The J gene is TRBJ1-2, the V gene TRBV28; D not certain. This CDR3 is built from 13 residues. V shed 4 bases and J shed 3 bases, with 9 bases lying between them. Germline V gene data show CDR1 as MDHEN and CDR2 as SYDVKM. Here the CDR3 reads CASSSAGDYGYTF. CDR3 sequence (DNA): TGTGCCAGCAGTTCTGCTGGAGACTATGGCTACACCTTC.

V usage is TRBV4-3 and J usage is TRBJ2-2; 10 positions agree with TRBD1. The CDR3 contains 16 residues. CDR1 and CDR2 (germline): LGHNA, YSLEER. The V and J ends lost 4 bases and 0 bases, in that order; junction bases with no gene match: 2. CDR3 sequence reads: CASSPGTGANTGELFF. CDR3 DNA sequence: TGCGCCAGCAGCCCGGGGACAGGGGCGAACACCGGGGAGCTGTTTTTT.

Comments on this clone: At one end, the junction sequence differs from germline, possibly due to a read error. J is TRBJ2-7 and V is TRBV9; D uncertain. Germline CDR1 SGDLS, CDR2 YYNGEE. The CDR3 has 14 residues. CDR3 sequence reads: CASSGTMSPYEQYF. The CDR3, as DNA: TGTGCCAGCAGCGGAACTATGAGCCCCTATGAGCAGTACTTC.

This clone was recorded a few times. The V and J genes are TRBV7-9 and TRBJ2-7; 10 bases line up with TRBD2. The CDR3 contains 15 residues. Germline V CDR1 and CDR2: SEHNR, FQNEAQ (reference sequence). J gave up 3 bases and V 5 bases, and 7 bases lay outside the gene matches. The CDR3 here is CASSLTSGALYEQYF. CDR3 nucleotide sequence: TGTGCCAGCAGCCTTACTAGCGGGGCCCTCTACGAGCAGTACTTC.